This T cell receptor beta chain was recovered during a study of T-cell reconstitution after alpha-beta-depleted transplantation in children. Unique molecular identifiers were used to barcode this TCRbeta library. TCRdb fed the PCR reads into MiXCR, producing one record per CDR3 protein. The table lists around 450,000 distinct CDR3 sequences, around two fifths of them singletons. A note on this clonotype: Its matching antigen is unknown.

Study-level points and caveats: Expanded graft clones, several hundred of them, were reportedly the source of alpha-beta T cells about two months after transplant.

The material was PBMCs, obtained before TCRalphabeta/CD19-depleted stem cell transplant. The clonotype originates from a girl aged 2 to 10 with aplastic anemia, due to receive a stem cell transplant.

This CDR3 reads CASSLSGGTTEAFF. For the CDR3, the DNA is TGCGCCAGCAGCTTATCAGGGGGCACCACTGAAGCTTTCTTT. The V call is TRBV5-1, the J call TRBJ1-1; 8 bases map to TRBD1. The CDR3 runs to 14 residues. Germline-derived CDR1 and CDR2 are SGHRS and YFSETQ. The V gene end was trimmed by 2 bases and the J gene end by 4 bases; junction bases not matched to a gene: 4.